This T cell receptor beta chain was profiled in a study of blood T cell repertoires in COVID-19 (dated by TCRdb to about 2020). As for the study more broadly: The collaborator samples originated in the United States, Italy and Spain and spanned the acute and convalescent phases of COVID-19. Subjects who had been exposed to COVID-19, were actively infected with it, or had recovered from it provided the deeply sampled blood TCRbeta repertoires that made up the dataset. The repertoires were released in a freely available public database intended as a resource for research on the immune response to SARS-CoV-2. Samples were obtained from the ongoing ImmuneRACE study (first 160 participants) and from roughly 1,300 subjects provided by 6 global collaborators. A de-identified subject ID, COVID-19 status, age in years and sex were almost always included in the sample metadata. HLA class I and class II types, where available, came from metadata supplied by the sample provider rather than from assay-based typing. The material from the prospective study consisted of cDNA or gDNA derived from T cells, B-cell-depleted T cells, or PBMCs. Broad study findings and their caveats: The quantity of clinical and demographic metadata differed by source and by participant and was supplied without curation.

The immunoSEQ Assay, a bias-controlled multiplex PCR, was used to amplify TCRbeta CDR3 regions from genomic DNA. As for the original processing: The number of nucleated cells in each sample was estimated from the amplification of reference gene primers within the assay. To quantify the absolute abundance of each unique TCRbeta CDR3 rearrangement, sequence reads were collapsed and filtered. For each sample, productive Simpson clonality was calculated as the square root of Simpson's diversity index over productive rearrangements. The clones in this table, taken by TCRdb from immuneACCESS, are in-frame only. Not every clone is retained; where verified, under half of the shortfall comes from an unresolved V gene, and the cause of the rest is unknown. V, J and clone size were drawn from that table, and D and trimming were deduced from the DNA. Here the sample has approximately 250,000 clones; 70% to 90% occur a single time. The ten largest clones capture about 2.3% of the sample.

In the case of this clone: Its antigen has not been determined. No base-level quality is on record; no much larger clone is a single base apart.

The trim is 6 bases for V and 4 bases for J, with a gap of 10 bases between the germline ends. Taken from cysteine to phenylalanine, the CDR3 has 13 residues. The DNA shown is the 39-base CDR3, in frame from base 1. The germline V gene sets CDR1 to KGHSH and CDR2 to LQKENI. Participants in the prospective study were enrolled through a virtual design, were aged about 18 to 89 years, and lived in approximately 25 United States geographic areas. In the prospective study, participants were assigned to cohorts based on the clinical history participants reported in a screening survey and a study questionnaire. In the prospective study, mobile phlebotomists collected whole blood, serum and a nasopharyngeal or oropharyngeal swab from each participant. Prospective study participants could optionally give additional blood draws and questionnaires over a roughly 2-month period. Before DNA extraction, prospective study blood samples were shipped either frozen or at room temperature.

The TCR sequence derives from a woman aged 40 to 50 with acute COVID-19. In this chain, TRBV18 is recombined with TRBJ1-3; no D segment can be confidently identified. The sample comprised PBMCs or T cells enriched from blood (not recorded which). The CDR3 amino acid sequence is: CASSLAGGNTIYF. The bases are TGTGCCAGCTCCCTTGCAGGCGGAAACACCATATATTTT.